What follows are 21 T cell receptor beta chains derived from one specimen sequenced in a study of sequential checkpoint blockade in melanoma. The protocol was immunoSEQ multiplex PCR, while the TCRdb copy is restricted to in-frame clones and leaves out a portion. The sample gives a few thousand clones, 20% to 25% of which show up once; around 16% is in the top ten. Treatment given: randomized to nivolumab then ipilimumab (arm A) or the reverse (arm B). Sequencing was performed on tumor tissue (inferred from file names), taken from a patient given nivolumab and ipilimumab in sequence. The source of these receptors is a human donor with melanoma.

The chain couples TRBV30 to TRBJ1-6; TRBD1 is a possible D gene (5 bases). CDR3 length: 13 amino acids. Germline values: CDR1 GTSNPN, CDR2 SVGIG (reference sequence). Trimming cost V 5 bases and J 10 bases, with 15 bases left between them. CDR3 bases: TGTGCCTGGGAGGGGATACGAGGGTCACCCCTCCACTTT. Residues: CAWEGIRGSPLHF. Supplemented by reference TRBV30 and TRBJ1-6, the full variable domain reads SQTIHQWPATLVQPVGSPLSLECTVEGTSNPNLYWYRQAAGRGLQLLFYSVGIGQISSEVPQNLSASRPQDRQFILSSKKLLLSDSGFYLCAWEGIRGSPLHFGNGTRLTVT.

This clone has only a few counts. This rearrangement joins TRBV15 to TRBJ2-1; 7 bases match TRBD1. This CDR3 region has 14 residues. After removal of 5 bases from V and 8 bases from J, the junction contained 9 bases not matched to a gene. Germline V gives CDR1 LNHNV, CDR2 YYDKDF (reference sequence). CDR3 region: CATSSGGLGDEQFF. CDR3 DNA sequence: TGTGCCACCAGCTCAGGGGGTTTAGGGGATGAGCAGTTCTTC.

At least ten counts were recorded for this clone. CDR3 sequence (DNA): TGTGCCAGCAGCTTAGGGCAGGGGAATCAGCCCCAGCATTTT. Translating it yields CASSLGQGNQPQHF. This chain links TRBV11-3 with TRBJ1-5, with a tentative D call TRBD1 (6 bases). The CDR3 is made up of 14 amino acids. V shed 1 base and J shed 4 bases, with 8 bases lying between them. Germline V gene sequence: CDR1 SGHNT, CDR2 YENEEA.

This clone was seen a handful of times. J is TRBJ1-4 and V is TRBV11-3; 7 bases fit TRBD1. V trimming: 1 base; J trimming: 7 bases; junction bases outside the gene matches: 9. This CDR3 spans 16 amino acids. CDR1 is SGHNT, CDR2 YENEEA, per germline. CDR3 sequence: CASSLVGFGQAEKLFF. The CDR3 DNA reads TGTGCCAGCAGCTTAGTTGGCTTCGGACAGGCTGAAAAACTGTTTTTT.

This clone was counted at least ten times. The chain combines TRBV6-8 with TRBJ2-7; weak D call: TRBD1 (6 bases). V dropped 10 bases and J dropped 2 bases, with 15 bases sitting between them. Germline assignment: CDR1 MNHGY and CDR2 SAAAGT. CDR3 size: 13 residues. The CDR3 sequence: CANRTALTYEQYF. The DNA of the CDR3 is TGTGCCAACAGGACAGCCTTAACCTACGAGCAGTACTTC.

This clone was counted a few times. The CDR3 region is CASRTNRASNQPQHF. As DNA, the CDR3 is TGTGCCAGCAGAACGAACAGGGCTAGCAATCAGCCCCAGCATTTT. The chain is built from TRBV6-8 and TRBJ1-5, with D possibly TRBD1 on 6 matching bases. V was cut by 6 bases and J by 0 bases, with 12 bases left in between. From germline, CDR1 is MNHGY and CDR2 SAAAGT. The CDR3 is 15 residues long.

This clone was seen at least ten times. The rearrangement uses TRBV6-8 and TRBJ1-1, with D unclear. Trimming stripped 5 bases from V and 2 bases from J, with 12 bases between. Germline V gene lookup returns CDR1 MNHGY and CDR2 SAAAGT. The CDR3 totals 14 residues. The CDR3, as DNA: TGTGCCAGCAGTCTATTTAGTTATAACACTGAAGCTTTCTTT. Amino acids: CASSLFSYNTEAFF.

This clone was seen only a few times. This chain links TRBV6-8 with TRBJ1-5; D unresolved. The V gene lost 0 bases and the J gene lost 11 bases, with 8 bases spanning the gap. From germline, CDR1 is MNHGY and CDR2 SAAAGT. The CDR3 runs 12 residues. As DNA, the CDR3 is TGTGCCAGCAGTTACTCGGTGGAGGCCCAGCATTTT. Translated: CASSYSVEAQHF.

In this sample, this clone turned up many times. CDR3 sequence: CAISPTVTTRETQYF. The CDR3, as DNA: TGTGCCATCAGCCCCACGGTGACGACGAGAGAGACCCAGTACTTC. The V gene is TRBV6-8, the J gene TRBJ2-5; D unclear. The CDR3 is 15 residues long. Germline loops: CDR1 MNHGY, CDR2 SAAAGT. The germline V and J ends were trimmed by 10 bases and 4 bases, with 22 bases remaining between them.

V is TRBV1 and J is TRBJ2-7; the table gives TRBD2 as D, unverified against the DNA. TRBV1 represents a pseudogene. CDR3 size: 16 residues. For the CDR3, the DNA is TGCGCCAGCAGCCAAGGGACTAGCGGGGCTGCCTACGAGCAGTACTTC. It specifies CASSQGTSGAAYEQYF.

The chain employs TRBV19 and TRBJ2-1; D is unresolved. The CDR3 runs to 13 residues. The V gene lost 3 bases and the J gene lost 8 bases, with 11 bases spanning the gap. Germline V gene sequence: CDR1 LNHDA, CDR2 SQIVND (reference sequence). CDR3 DNA sequence: TGTGCCAGTAGTATCGCAAACTGGGATGAGCAGTTCTTC. Its protein is CASSIANWDEQFF.

V is TRBV16 and J is TRBJ2-6, with D unclear. CDR1 and CDR2 (germline): KGHSY, FQNENV. V was clipped by 4 bases and J by 4 bases, with 8 bases between them. The CDR3 is 14 amino acids. CDR3 loop: CASSPLTGANVLTF. CDR3 sequence (DNA): TGTGCCAGCAGCCCCCTGACGGGGGCCAACGTCCTGACTTTC.

This clone turned up a few times. V and J are TRBV18 and TRBJ1-3; the D is unclear. The CDR3 is made up of 15 amino acids. V lost 2 bases, J lost 0 bases, and 8 bases lay in between. Germline V gene data show CDR1 as KGHSH and CDR2 as LQKENI. CDR3 sequence (DNA): TGTGCCAGCTCACCATCTTCGAGCTCTGGAAACACCATATATTTT. Translating gives CASSPSSSSGNTIYF.

This clone counts as medium-sized. This chain joins TRBV29-1 and TRBJ2-7; D uncertain. The CDR3 is made up of 12 amino acids. Trimming took 3 bases from V and 3 from J, leaving 9 bases between them. Germline-derived CDR1 and CDR2 are SQVTM and ANQGSEA. This CDR3 reads CSVEWGGYEQYF. The CDR3 DNA reads as TGCAGCGTTGAGTGGGGTGGCTACGAGCAGTACTTC.

This clone was observed a handful of times. This rearrangement joins TRBV6-8 to TRBJ2-3, with unresolved D. This CDR3 comprises 13 residues. Trimming cost V 6 bases and J 1 base, with 8 bases left between them. Per germline, CDR1 MNHGY and CDR2 SAAAGT. The CDR3 protein is CASSRLGTDTQYF. CDR3 sequence (DNA): TGTGCCAGCAGCCGTCTGGGCACAGATACGCAGTATTTT.

This clone has more than one count but fewer than ten. The chain is built from TRBV19 and TRBJ2-1, with D possibly being TRBD2 (5 bases). The CDR3 is 15 residues long. Germline lookup yields CDR1 LNHDA and CDR2 SQIVND (reference sequence). V lost 6 bases to trimming and J lost 0 bases, with 12 bases between them. CDR3 in DNA: TGTGCCAGTAGGAGAGGGATGAGCTCCTACAATGAGCAGTTCTTC. Protein product: CASRRGMSSYNEQFF.

The chain employs TRBV19 and TRBJ2-5; 9 bases align to TRBD2. V shed 3 bases and J 1 base; nucleotides not matched to a gene: 6. The CDR3 runs 16 residues. Germline V lookup: CDR1 LNHDA, CDR2 SQIVND (reference sequence). Written as DNA, the CDR3 is TGTGCCAGTAGTATGCATGAGCGGGGGGTCCAAGAGACCCAGTACTTC. The encoded protein is CASSMHERGVQETQYF.

A few counts support this clone. J is TRBJ2-7 and V is TRBV9; D is perhaps TRBD2 (6 bases). Trimming pared 2 bases from V and 4 bases from J, leaving 13 bases between. Germline CDR1 reads SGDLS; CDR2 reads YYNGEE. CDR3 length: 14 amino acids. CDR3 in amino acids: CASSVGLGDYEQYF. The CDR3 DNA is TGTGCCAGCAGCGTGGGACTGGGAGATTACGAGCAGTACTTC.

In this sample, this clone turned up a few times. This chain joins TRBV6-8 and TRBJ2-7; D perhaps matches TRBD1 (8 bases). The V gene lost 4 bases and the J gene lost 4 bases, with 20 bases spanning the gap. Germline V gene sequence: CDR1 MNHGY, CDR2 SAAAGT. CDR3 size: 16 residues. CDR3 coding DNA: TGTGCCAGCAGTTCTTCCCGGACAGGGCGGGGGTACGAGCAGTACTTC. Encoded protein: CASSSSRTGRGYEQYF.

This chain uses TRBV28 with TRBJ2-7; 10 nucleotides match TRBD1. V was clipped by 5 bases and J by 6 bases; unmatched bases: 7. Germline CDR1 and CDR2: MDHEN and SYDVKM. This CDR3 has 14 amino acids. The chain's CDR3 is CASSQTGTGAEQYF. The CDR3 coding sequence is TGTGCCAGCAGTCAGACCGGGACAGGGGCCGAGCAGTACTTC. The whole variable domain, filled in from reference TRBV28 and TRBJ2-7, reads DVKVTQSSRYLVKRTGEKVFLECVQDMDHENMFWYRQDPGLGLRLIYFSYDVKMKEKGDIPEGYSVSREKKERFSLILESASTNQTSMYLCASSQTGTGAEQYFGPGTRLTVT.

V and J are TRBV19 and TRBJ1-5, with D tentatively TRBD1 (5 bases). Trimming stripped 8 bases from V and 3 bases from J, with 8 bases between. This CDR3 is 12 amino acids long. CDR1 and CDR2 from the germline V gene are LNHDA and SQIVND (reference sequence). The CDR3 loop reads CASHRLNQPQHF. The CDR3 nucleotides read TGTGCCAGTCACAGGCTCAATCAGCCCCAGCATTTT.